The present entry profiles one TCR beta chain with its context. Its antigen has not been determined. No base quality values were provided; no much bigger clone lies one nucleotide off. The record originates from a study of blood T cell repertoires in COVID-19 (dated by TCRdb to 2018 to 2021). Context from the whole study: Collaborator samples came from the United States, Italy and Spain and covered acute and convalescent phases of COVID-19. The dataset comprised deeply sampled blood TCRbeta repertoires from subjects exposed to, actively infected with, or recovered from COVID-19. The samples were drawn from two sources: the first 160 participants of the ongoing ImmuneRACE study, and over 1,000 subjects contributed by 6 global collaborators. The repertoires were released in a freely available public database meant as a resource for research on the immune response to SARS-CoV-2. The prospective study material was composed of cDNA or gDNA derived from T cells, B-cell-depleted T cells, or PBMCs. Sample metadata almost always included a de-identified subject ID, COVID-19 status, age in years and sex. Where HLA class I and class II types were available, the types were taken from metadata supplied by the sample provider, not from assay-based typing.

TCRbeta CDR3 regions were amplified from genomic DNA by means of the immunoSEQ Assay, a bias-controlled multiplex PCR. The original pipeline was this. The number of nucleated cells in each sample was estimated by amplification of reference gene primers within the assay. To quantify the absolute abundance of each unique TCRbeta CDR3 rearrangement, sequence reads were collapsed and filtered. For each sample, productive Simpson clonality was calculated as the square root of Simpson's diversity index over productive rearrangements. Held by TCRdb, this immuneACCESS table contains in-frame sequences only and omits some clones. Under half of the omission traces to an unresolved V gene where checked; the cause of the rest is unknown. V and J calls plus clone size are reproduced from that table; the DNA served to infer D and trimming. This sample comprises 100,000 or so clones, 80% to 90% of them detected only once. The ten largest clones take up 2.7% of the sample.

Enrolling through a virtual design, the prospective study's participants ranged in age from about 18 to 89 years and lived across roughly 23 United States geographic areas. In the prospective study, participants were assigned to cohorts based on the clinical history participants reported in a screening survey and a study questionnaire. For ImmuneRACE Cohort 3, a participant was defined as recovered based on two consecutive negative NP/OP PCR tests, clearance by a healthcare professional, or resolution of symptoms. Mobile phlebotomists in the prospective study collected whole blood, serum and a nasopharyngeal or oropharyngeal swab from every participant. Over a roughly two-month period, participants in the prospective study had the option of providing additional blood draws and questionnaires. Before DNA extraction, blood samples from the prospective study were shipped at room temperature or frozen.

Beyond this particular receptor, the publication reports: The amount of clinical and demographic metadata varied by source and participant and was provided uncurated.

Sample: PBMCs or T cells enriched from blood (not recorded which). The clonotype originates from a woman in her fifties or sixties who had recovered from COVID-19.

This receptor carries the CDR3 CASSSTGTSAETQYF. The DNA sequence is as follows: TGTGCCAGCAGCAGTACCGGGACTAGTGCAGAGACCCAGTACTTC. Rearrangement joined TRBV11-1 to TRBJ2-5; TRBD2 fits 8 bases in the junction. The CDR1 and CDR2 encoded by the germline V gene (reference sequence) are SGHAT and FQDESV. V is cut back by 5 bases and J by 4 bases, with 9 bases in the junction unmatched. The cysteine opens and the phenylalanine closes a CDR3 of 15 amino acids. Left in the record is the CDR3 DNA by itself, 45 bases read in frame from the first base.